This T cell receptor (beta chain) was captured in a study of cytomegalovirus exposure and HLA in healthy donors. Study-level points and caveats: Relative to equally common others, HLA-associated TCR beta chains showed greater clonal expansion in a later analysis. Despite most TCR sequences being rare, some public TCRs occurred in many donors. Sequencing had likely introduced a cluster of highly shared sequence variants as an artifact. CMV serostatus was the sole immune exposure data available.

CDR1 MNHEY and CDR2 SMNVEV come from the germline V gene (reference sequence). This CDR3 has 13 amino acids. V was cut by 2 bases and J by 2 bases, with 6 bases left in between. Primers for the PCR totalled 60 Vbeta and 13 Jbeta. Assay: immunoSEQ multiplex PCR; the TCRdb copy retains only in-frame clones and omits some. This repertoire shows about 100,000 clones, roughly four fifths found once; its top ten account for about 14%. As for this clone: No antigen is known for it.

V usage is TRBV27 and J usage is TRBJ1-2; a weak D match, TRBD1 (5 bases). This receptor was identified in a male donor in good health and CMV-seropositive. The source material was PBMCs. The CDR3 loop reads CASSLDSNYGYTF. In nucleotides, the CDR3 is TGTGCCAGCAGTTTAGACAGCAACTATGGCTACACCTTC.